This entry is about one T cell receptor beta chain. Which antigen it targets is not known. The sample holds no much larger clone one base away, and base qualities are not on file. TCRbeta CDR3 regions were amplified from genomic DNA by means of the immunoSEQ Assay, a bias-controlled multiplex PCR. In the original analysis: Nucleated cell counts per sample were estimated from amplification of reference gene primers within the assay. To quantify the absolute abundance of each unique TCRbeta CDR3 rearrangement, sequence reads were collapsed and filtered. For each sample, productive Simpson clonality was calculated by taking the square root of Simpson's diversity index across productive rearrangements. Entries here come from immuneACCESS through TCRdb and include only in-frame sequences with V and J called. Some clones fail to appear in such tables; in the studies checked, an unresolved V gene covers under half of the shortfall, and the cause of the remainder is unknown. V, J and clone size derive from that table, while D and trimming were established from the DNA sequence. This sample comprises 85,000 to 120,000 clones, around 73% of them detected only once. Of the sample, 9.8% falls within the top ten clones.

The source of the sample is a study of blood T cell repertoires in COVID-19 (dated by TCRdb to the early 2020s). Study-level background: Collaborator samples came from the United States, Italy and Spain and covered acute and convalescent phases of COVID-19. The sample metadata nearly always contained a de-identified subject ID, COVID-19 status, age in years and sex. A freely available public database, intended as a resource for researchers studying the immune response to SARS-CoV-2, is where the repertoires were released. The material from the prospective study consisted of cDNA or gDNA derived from T cells, B-cell-depleted T cells, or PBMCs. Samples were obtained from the ongoing ImmuneRACE study (first 160 participants) and from over 1,000 subjects provided by 6 global collaborators. The dataset comprised deeply sampled blood TCRbeta repertoires from subjects exposed to, actively infected with, or recovered from COVID-19. Where available, HLA class I and class II types were obtained from metadata supplied by the sample provider rather than from assay-based typing.

Whole blood was collected in K2EDTA tubes by collaborating institutions according to the institutions' own protocols. For TCRbeta analysis, collaborator samples were shipped as frozen whole blood, as isolated PBMCs, or as DNA extracted from either sample type. General conclusions and limits of the study: The amount of clinical and demographic metadata varied by source and participant and was provided uncurated.

The CDR3 sequence holds 15 residues, the cysteine and phenylalanine included. Just the 45-base CDR3 DNA is kept, in frame starting at base 1. The germline ends are 7 bases apart after V is trimmed by 0 bases and J by 0 bases. The germline V gene gives CDR1 as SGHRS and CDR2 as YFSETQ. The sequenced sample consisted of peripheral blood. Recombination connected TRBV5-1 to TRBJ1-5; the D gene cannot be named for sure. The TCR comes from a man in his fifties or sixties with active or convalescent COVID-19. The CDR3 has the sequence CASSLDGFSNQPQHF. The nucleotide sequence reads as follows: TGCGCCAGCAGCTTGGACGGTTTTAGCAATCAGCCCCAGCATTTT.